The T cell receptor (beta chain) described here comes from a study of T-cell memory formation after mild COVID-19. Study conclusions and caveats: Certain responding clones were present in pre-infection memory, suggesting participation of cross-reactive memory. The second-wave clones peaking on day 37 were not confirmed as SARS-CoV-2-specific. The main location of contracting CD4+ clones was CM and EM, and that of contracting CD8+ clones was EMRA.

This clonotype was detected a few times. Antigen: not known. The germline V and J ends were trimmed by 4 bases and 4 bases, with 13 bases remaining between them. CDR3 length: 15 amino acids. CDR1 and CDR2 from the germline V gene are SEHNR and FQNEAQ (reference sequence). Via MiXCR, TCRdb re-called the 5' RACE reads, giving one row per CDR3 protein. This table has under 650,000 distinct CDR3 sequences, more than 15% appearing once. This TCR derives from an adult woman who had mild COVID-19 (a few samples of this study predate the infection). Cell type and time point are not known. This chain joins TRBV7-9 and TRBJ2-2, with a weak D call TRBD1 (6 bases). Sequencing used PBMCs or a T cell subset sorted from them (not recorded which). The CDR3 DNA follows: TGTGCCAGCAGCTCCGGGACACTTTCCACCGGGGAGCTGTTTTTT. It translates to CASSSGTLSTGELFF.